This T cell receptor (beta chain) stems from a study of Graves' ophthalmopathy and Graves' hyperthyroidism. Study-level findings and limits: A model of 13 signatures distinguished ophthalmopathy from stable hyperthyroidism at 87.88% sensitivity and 81.08% specificity. In predicting ophthalmopathy progression, the model reached 70.59% sensitivity and roughly 75% specificity.

Using RNA transcripts, the TCR beta CDR3 regions were amplified. Following a first-round RT-PCR that used HTBI primers, a second-round multiplex PCR was carried out. MiXCR, applied by TCRdb to the multiplex PCR reads, yields one record per CDR3 protein. This table holds over a million distinct CDR3 sequences, 35% to 40% found once. This CDR3 comprises 12 residues. CDR1 and CDR2 (germline): SEHNR, FQNEAQ (reference sequence). The hyperthyroidism patients, aged 18 to 65, had been newly diagnosed, with under 2 months' duration. For this clonotype: Its target is unknown. One end of the junction is discordant with germline, which a read error may explain.

Material: peripheral blood or thyroid tissue (not recorded which). The TCR originated in an adult man with Graves' hyperthyroidism. V is TRBV7-9 and J is TRBJ2-7, with D possibly matching TRBD1 (6 bases). CDR3 in amino acids: CAGSVQGYEQYF. CDR3 sequence (DNA): TGTGCCGGCAGCGTCCAGGGGTACGAGCAGTACTTC.